This section outlines one T cell receptor beta chain sequence together with its context. For the second PCR, which ran for roughly 6 to 12 cycles, a sample-barcoded 5' primer and a J-beta primer mix were used. Each CDR3 protein is one row after TCRdb ran MiXCR on the 5' RACE reads. This table holds roughly 2 million distinct CDR3 sequences, about 49% found once. This entry comes from a study of blood T cells in healthy people across ages. Germline loops: CDR1 DFQATT, CDR2 SNEGSKA (reference sequence). The CDR3 runs to 13 residues. J gave up 3 bases and V 4 bases, and 2 bases lay outside the gene matches.

This receptor was taken from a woman aged 40 to 55 in good health. This chain connects TRBV20-1 to TRBJ2-1, with 8 bases lining up with TRBD1. The sequenced sample was blood. Here the CDR3 DNA reads TGCAGTGCTACAGGGGGCAGCTACAATGAGCAGTTCTTC. Translating gives CSATGGSYNEQFF.